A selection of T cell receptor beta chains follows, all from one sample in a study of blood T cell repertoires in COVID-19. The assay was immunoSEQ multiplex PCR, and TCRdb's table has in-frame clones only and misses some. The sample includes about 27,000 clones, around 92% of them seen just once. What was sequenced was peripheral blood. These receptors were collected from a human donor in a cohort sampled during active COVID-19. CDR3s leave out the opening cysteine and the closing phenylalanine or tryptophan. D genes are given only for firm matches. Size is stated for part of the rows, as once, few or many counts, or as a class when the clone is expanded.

CDR3: ASRGQGNTEAF
D: TRBD1
size: .
V: TRBV5-1

CDR3: ASSLDSMNTEAF
D: .
size: .
V: TRBV5-4

CDR3: ASSQGRRGHTGELF
D: .
size: .
V: TRBV9

CDR3: ASRGQGNTGELF
D: TRBD1
size: .
V: TRBV6-6

CDR3: ASSWGLSRGTEAF
D: .
size: .
V: TRBV5-6

CDR3: ASSLSGHGYT
D: .
size: .
V: TRBV12-3/TRBV12-4

CDR3: ASRTPKAVNEQF
D: .
size: .
V: TRBV5-4

CDR3: ASSELLQGAGQPQH
D: TRBD1
size: .
V: TRBV6-1

CDR3: ASSLGASGYTDTQY
D: TRBD2
size: .
V: TRBV5-1

CDR3: ASSLLAGTGKTEAF
D: TRBD1
size: .
V: TRBV7-2

CDR3: ASSLPGKSHEQF
D: .
size: .
V: TRBV7-6

CDR3: ASRETGEANVLT
D: TRBD1
size: .
V: TRBV2

CDR3: ASSPVAGIYNEQF
D: TRBD2
size: .
V: TRBV5-1

CDR3: ASSPGPGGGSDYGYT
D: .
size: .
V: TRBV5-1

CDR3: ASSPGTSGRSWTGELF
D: TRBD2
size: .
V: TRBV19

CDR3: ASSSPRDRTNEKLF
D: TRBD1
size: .
V: TRBV7-9

CDR3: ASSSEAETQY
D: .
size: .
V: TRBV11-3

CDR3: ASSQGERGGSGGELF
D: TRBD2
size: .
V: TRBV4-2

CDR3: ASSSIPGTGITDTQY
D: TRBD1
size: few
V: TRBV13

CDR3: ASSQTPETQY
D: .
size: .
V: TRBV12-3/TRBV12-4

CDR3: ASSQARVVGTGTQY
D: .
size: .
V: TRBV19

CDR3: ASSSGTGANEKLF
D: TRBD1
size: .
V: TRBV7-8

CDR3: ASSLGRGNTEAF
D: .
size: .
V: TRBV2

CDR3: ASSPRGLNTEAF
D: .
size: .
V: TRBV18

CDR3: ASSPLQGSPLH
D: .
size: .
V: TRBV7-2

CDR3: ASSWTADYGYT
D: .
size: .
V: TRBV5-4

CDR3: ASSEVFPGGGPPEIQY
D: TRBD2
size: .
V: TRBV6-1

CDR3: SGRAGVTEAF
D: .
size: .
V: TRBV29-1

CDR3: ASSAGQGNTEAF
D: TRBD1
size: .
V: TRBV9

CDR3: AISTLLSSYNEQF
D: .
size: .
V: TRBV10-3

CDR3: ASSLDRTTDTQY
D: TRBD1
size: .
V: TRBV2

CDR3: ASSIVILIGVPGELF
D: .
size: .
V: TRBV19

CDR3: ASSTSGGARYNEQF
D: TRBD2
size: .
V: TRBV5-1

CDR3: ASGRRQAANTGELF
D: .
size: .
V: TRBV12-5

CDR3: ASTRQGAPNEQY
D: TRBD1
size: .
V: TRBV5-4

CDR3: ASSQDVQGGNYGYT
D: TRBD1
size: .
V: TRBV3-1/TRBV3-2

CDR3: ASSPTTGTGGEQY
D: TRBD1
size: .
V: TRBV7-2

CDR3: ASSQEQGSLSTDTQY
D: .
size: .
V: TRBV4-1

CDR3: ASSPSPTGGQF
D: .
size: .
V: TRBV7-3

CDR3: ASSQAGTTALDTQY
D: TRBD2
size: .
V: TRBV4-1

CDR3: ASSRQGTGTEAF
D: TRBD1
size: .
V: TRBV5-5

CDR3: ASSQVGQGDSPLH
D: TRBD1
size: few
V: TRBV4-1

CDR3: ASSITVNTEAF
D: .
size: .
V: TRBV19

CDR3: ASSWVTGGTGANVLT
D: TRBD1
size: .
V: TRBV5-6

CDR3: ASSPGGGRAQY
D: TRBD2
size: .
V: TRBV5-1

CDR3: ASSRGGQGPYSNQPQH
D: TRBD1
size: .
V: TRBV19

CDR3: ASSLGLAGARGEQF
D: TRBD2
size: .
V: TRBV6-2/TRBV6-3

CDR3: ASGLVGTDYGYT
D: TRBD1
size: .
V: TRBV12-5

CDR3: ASSLNRGSQPQH
D: TRBD1
size: .
V: TRBV11-2

CDR3: ASSPSVLNTEAF
D: .
size: .
V: TRBV6-6

CDR3: ASSAGTGPAYEKLF
D: TRBD1
size: .
V: TRBV9

CDR3: SVVPQETQY
D: .
size: .
V: TRBV29-1

CDR3: ASSHKRLAGLYEQY
D: TRBD2
size: .
V: TRBV7-9

CDR3: ASSFVFRGPSPLH
D: TRBD1
size: few
V: TRBV27

CDR3: ASSLSQGGGANVLT
D: .
size: once
V: TRBV7-6

CDR3: ASSESGQGANQPQH
D: TRBD1
size: once
V: TRBV25-1

CDR3: ASSLDGVGSDTQY
D: .
size: .
V: TRBV7-9

CDR3: ATSDLDRDDGELF
D: TRBD1
size: .
V: TRBV24-1

CDR3: ASSPLGGDTQY
D: TRBD2
size: .
V: TRBV5-1

CDR3: ASSEANQGSGYT
D: .
size: .
V: TRBV2